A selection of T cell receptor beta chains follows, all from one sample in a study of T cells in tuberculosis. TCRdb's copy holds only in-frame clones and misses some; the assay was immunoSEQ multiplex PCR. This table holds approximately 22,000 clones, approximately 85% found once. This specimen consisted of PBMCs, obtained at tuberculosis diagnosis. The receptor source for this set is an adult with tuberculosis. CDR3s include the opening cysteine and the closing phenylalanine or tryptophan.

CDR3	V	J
CASSFGRRDETQYF	TRBV5-1	TRBJ2-5
CAISEVAGVGETQYF	TRBV10-3	TRBJ2-5
CASSYRSANTGELFF	TRBV6-6	TRBJ2-2
CASRRDRSNSPLHF	TRBV27	TRBJ1-6
CASSPRQGQANEQFF	TRBV4-1	TRBJ2-1
CASTPPYSLNTEAFF	TRBV28	TRBJ1-1
CASGRKELNTEAFF	TRBV12-5	TRBJ1-1
CASSERPGPYGYTF	TRBV6-1	TRBJ1-2
CASSPTGTGGYEQYF	TRBV10-2	TRBJ2-7
CASSPPGQGARLADTQYF	TRBV27	TRBJ2-3
CASSVVPAQGGYTF	TRBV9	TRBJ1-2
CASSLGPGYGNTIYF	TRBV5-6	TRBJ1-3
CAISELGTDSNQPQHF	TRBV10-3	TRBJ1-5
CASSYWGLAGGEQFF	TRBV6-6	TRBJ2-1
CASSFRDRAINYGYTF	TRBV5-5	TRBJ1-2
CASSPSGQTFEQYF	TRBV18	TRBJ2-7
CASSVWDSSYEQYF	TRBV2	TRBJ2-7
CASSTGTAYYNEQFF	TRBV6-1	TRBJ2-1
CASSWTQGAEGYGYTF	TRBV5-1	TRBJ1-2
CASSVEGTSGYEQYF	TRBV9	TRBJ2-7
CASSKGGRVGYGYTF	TRBV19	TRBJ1-2
CASSPDNPVAQHF	TRBV18	TRBJ1-5
CASSLVGLNSYEQYF	TRBV7-2	TRBJ2-7
CASSSDYLQETQYF	TRBV5-1	TRBJ2-5
CASSGGQGYGYTF	TRBV10-1	TRBJ1-2
CASSSGTGREQYF	TRBV28	TRBJ2-7
CASSVESGLREAFF	TRBV9	TRBJ1-1
CASSIGGVNTEAFF	TRBV6-5	TRBJ1-1
CASSLEQGAPQHF	TRBV7-2	TRBJ1-5
CASKLGQGSDTQYF	TRBV6-5	TRBJ2-3
CASSQANMGNSPLHF	TRBV14	TRBJ1-6
CASSLQGTGSNQPQHF	TRBV7-2	TRBJ1-5
CASTVASGRGELFF	TRBV7-3	TRBJ2-2
CASSLEQAVEYTEAFF	TRBV5-1	TRBJ1-1
CASVVGSSGTGELFF	TRBV5-1	TRBJ2-2
CASSLVRQGLSDEQFF	TRBV5-1	TRBJ2-1
CASSLSTGKNTEAFF	TRBV9	TRBJ1-1
CASSSRAMDGADTQYF	TRBV11-3	TRBJ2-3
CASSYSGLSYYGYTF	TRBV6-5	TRBJ1-2
CASSPSFGTGAQPQHF	TRBV28	TRBJ1-5
CASSWTGKGNTIYF	TRBV5-1	TRBJ1-3
CASSPTGGKTYTF	TRBV6-6	TRBJ1-2
CASSPRREGGYTF	TRBV19	TRBJ1-2
CASLQAYNQPQHF	TRBV6-1	TRBJ1-5
CASISRGEQYF	TRBV19	TRBJ2-7
CASSSPGGNEQFF	TRBV7-7	TRBJ2-1
CASSLWFRGRVNEKLFF	TRBV5-4	TRBJ1-4
CASIDKTGVSEAFF	TRBV6-6	TRBJ1-1
CASSLVAVDEQYF	TRBV5-1	TRBJ2-7
CASSDQGFQPQHF	TRBV2	TRBJ1-5
CASSSNRPGLARGIPYNEQFF	TRBV7-3	TRBJ2-1
CASSLGPVRGRELFF	TRBV5-4	TRBJ2-2
CASSFGLAGAYEQYF	TRBV5-1	TRBJ2-7
CASSLQGDSVYGYTF	TRBV5-8	TRBJ1-2